What follows describes a single T cell receptor beta chain. Study processing details: Scientists estimated how many nucleated cells there were by amplifying reference gene primers. Data came from immunoSEQ multiplex PCR; TCRdb stores just in-frame clones and leaves some out. Clone size and V and J calls were adopted from that table, with D and trimming inferred from the DNA. The data contain 150,000 to 200,000 clones, roughly 84% of them seen just once; the ten biggest clones take up about 14%. Trimming took 1 base from V and 4 from J, leaving 10 bases between them. This CDR3 region has 14 residues. CDR1 and CDR2 (germline): SGHVS, FQNEAQ. A Seattle source enrolled patients during active infection and followed them longitudinally. The data derive from a study of blood T cell repertoires in COVID-19. On the study more broadly: Acute and convalescent COVID-19 samples came from the United States, Italy and Spain. Nucleic acid was either cDNA or gDNA, and it came from T cells, B-cell-depleted T cells, or PBMCs.

Material for sequencing was peripheral blood. This sequence originates from a woman in her 70s with COVID-19, enrolled during active disease. The chain carries TRBV7-8 and TRBJ1-1; the D is unclear. The CDR3 nucleotides are TGTGCCAGCAGCTTAGGGTCGCAGGCCACTGAAGCTTTCTTT. As protein: CASSLGSQATEAFF.